The T cell receptor beta chain under discussion was sequenced for a study of blood T cell repertoires in COVID-19 (dated by TCRdb to 2019 to 2021). At the level of the whole study: Collaborator samples came from the United States, Italy and Spain and covered acute and convalescent phases of COVID-19. The prospective study material was composed of cDNA or gDNA derived from T cells, B-cell-depleted T cells, or PBMCs. Samples came from the ongoing ImmuneRACE study (first 160 participants) plus 1,254 subjects from 6 global collaborators. Where available, HLA class I and class II types were taken from metadata supplied by the sample provider and were not determined by assay-based typing. The repertoires were released in a freely available public database meant as a resource for research on the immune response to SARS-CoV-2. The dataset comprised deeply sampled blood TCRbeta repertoires from subjects exposed to, actively infected with, or recovered from COVID-19. Nearly every sample came with metadata listing a de-identified subject ID, COVID-19 status, age in years and sex.

At one collaborating source in Seattle, patients were enrolled during active infection and were followed longitudinally through the course of disease. Whole blood was collected in K2EDTA tubes by collaborating institutions according to the institutions' own protocols. For TCRbeta analysis, collaborators shipped samples in one of three forms: frozen whole blood, isolated PBMCs, or DNA extracted from either of those sample types. TCRbeta CDR3 regions were amplified from genomic DNA using the immunoSEQ Assay, a bias-controlled multiplex PCR. In the paper's pipeline: Within the assay, amplification of reference gene primers was used to estimate how many nucleated cells each sample contained. To quantify the absolute abundance of each unique TCRbeta CDR3 rearrangement, sequence reads were collapsed and filtered. For each sample, productive Simpson clonality was calculated by taking the square root of Simpson's diversity index across productive rearrangements. TCRdb re-hosts the immuneACCESS table, in-frame sequences only. Its copies lack some clones; in the studies checked, an unresolved V gene accounts for under half of them, and the cause for the rest is not known. The V and J calls and clone size come from that table; D and trimming were worked out from the DNA. This sample is represented by about 73,000 clones; roughly 80% of them were singletons. The leading ten clones occupy under 3% of the sample.

The cysteine opens and the phenylalanine closes a CDR3 of 15 amino acids. Only the CDR3 DNA is retained, 45 bases long and in frame from the first base. Based on the germline V gene, the CDR1 and CDR2 sequences are SNHLY and FYNNEI. Deletion took 3 bases off V and 3 bases off J, with a span of 15 bases between the germline ends. Concerning this clone itself: This receptor's antigen is unknown. Base qualities are not at hand, and no much larger clone is one base apart.

The research as a whole found: The quantity of clinical and demographic metadata differed by source and by participant and was supplied without curation.

Sequencing used peripheral blood. The clonotype was recovered from a man aged 65 to 85 with COVID-19, enrolled during active disease. This sequence uses TRBV2 and TRBJ2-7, and the D gene may be TRBD2, 6 bases matching. The CDR3 corresponds to CASSDDSGSGYEQYF. The DNA reads TGTGCCAGCAGTGATGATTCCGGGAGTGGCTACGAGCAGTACTTC.